This T cell receptor (beta chain) was sequenced in a study of cytomegalovirus exposure and HLA in healthy donors. Study overall: From HLA-typed donors, an early data release held tens of millions of unique TCRs.

Regarding the study as a whole: Per a prior analysis, the majority of TCR beta V segments were productive roughly 90% or roughly 30% of the time.

Per the germline V gene, CDR1 is MNHEY and CDR2 is SVGAGI. Trimming pared 2 bases from V and 11 bases from J, leaving 18 bases between. This CDR3 contains 14 residues. This clone has a handful of counts. Its antigen is unknown. Primers for the PCR totalled 60 Vbeta and 13 Jbeta. Sequenced by immunoSEQ multiplex PCR; TCRdb stores in-frame clones only, minus some. The sample records more than 20,000 clones, just under 80% being singletons. The sample taken for sequencing was PBMCs. This sequence joins TRBV6-5 and TRBJ2-5; TRBD1 is a possible D gene (6 bases). This TCR was recovered from a male donor in good health and CMV-seronegative. CDR3 bases: TGTGCCAGCAGTTACCTAGACAGGTTTTTTGAGCAGTACTTC. It specifies CASSYLDRFFEQYF.